This section outlines one T cell receptor (beta chain) sequence together with its context. Per the original methods: Amplification from reference gene primers served as the basis for estimated nucleated cell counts. TCRdb's table, derived via immunoSEQ multiplex PCR, lists solely in-frame clones and lacks some. The V and J calls and clone size come from that table; D and trimming were worked out from the DNA. The repertoire holds about 70,000 clones, 87% seen once, with 25% to 35% in the top ten. The CDR3 length is 11 residues. Germline loops: CDR1 MNHNY, CDR2 SVGAGI (reference sequence). Trimming at V came to 8 bases and at J to 12 bases, leaving 9 bases not matched to a gene. This sample was included in a study of blood T cell repertoires in COVID-19.

The specimen was peripheral blood. The rearrangement uses TRBV6-6 and TRBJ2-7; TRBD1 matches 8 bases. The receptor was isolated from an elderly woman with active or convalescent COVID-19. CDR3 loop: CASFAGGPPYF. The DNA of the CDR3 is TGTGCCAGCTTCGCAGGGGGCCCCCCGTACTTC.